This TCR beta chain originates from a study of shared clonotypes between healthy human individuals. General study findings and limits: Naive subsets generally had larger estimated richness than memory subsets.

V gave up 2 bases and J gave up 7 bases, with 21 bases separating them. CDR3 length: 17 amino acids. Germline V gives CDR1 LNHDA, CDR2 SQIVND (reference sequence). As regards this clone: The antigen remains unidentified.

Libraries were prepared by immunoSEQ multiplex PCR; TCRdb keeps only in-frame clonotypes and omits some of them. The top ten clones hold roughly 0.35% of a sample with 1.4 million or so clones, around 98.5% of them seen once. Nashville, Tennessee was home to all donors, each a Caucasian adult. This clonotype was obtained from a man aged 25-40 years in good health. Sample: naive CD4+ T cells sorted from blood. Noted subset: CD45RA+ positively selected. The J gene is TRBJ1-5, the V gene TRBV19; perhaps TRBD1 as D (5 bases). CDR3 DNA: TGTGCCAGTAGTATATTCGGTAATGACCGGGGCGAACAGCCCCAGCATTTT. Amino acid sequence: CASSIFGNDRGEQPQHF.